What follows describes a single T cell receptor (beta chain). Using immunoSEQ multiplex PCR, the repertoire was profiled, and TCRdb retains in-frame clones only, with some absent. The sample lists tens of thousands of clones, 80% to 95% occurring once. CDR3 length: 15 residues. Per germline, CDR1 SGHTA and CDR2 FQGNSA. Losses at the gene ends were 3 bases for V and 7 bases for J; bases not matched to a gene: 6. These data belong to a study of T cell changes during pregnancy in multiple sclerosis. This specimen consisted of peripheral blood, obtained in the third trimester of pregnancy. This TCR came from a female donor in good health, enrolled as a control in a pregnancy study. V usage is TRBV7-2 and J usage is TRBJ2-1; TRBD2 aligns across 10 bases. This CDR3 is CASSFSSGGVNEQFF. The CDR3 bases are TGTGCCAGCAGCTTCTCTAGCGGGGGAGTAAATGAGCAGTTCTTC.